This T cell receptor (beta chain) was sequenced during a study of T cell repertoires in cytomegalovirus infection. TCRdb called the reads again in MiXCR, with one record for every CDR3 protein. The sample yields about half a million distinct CDR3 sequences, 40% to 50% seen once. This clonotype has a handful of counts. The antigen is unknown. V was pared by 2 bases and J by 8 bases, with 4 bases between. The CDR3 covers 11 residues. Germline CDR1 SGHVS, CDR2 FNYEAQ. The source is a human donor in good health (CMV status not recorded). Some clones in this sample may be carry-over from other donors' samples. The rearrangement joins TRBV7-6 to TRBJ2-1; D not resolved. Sequencing was performed on cultured PBMCs, taken from culture after CMV antigen stimulation. CDR3 loop: CASSLSYEQFF. CDR3 nucleotides: TGTGCCAGCAGCTTATCATATGAGCAGTTCTTC.